Each of the 30 T cell receptor beta chains below was sequenced from the same sample in a study of blood T cell repertoires in COVID-19. This table comes from immunoSEQ multiplex PCR, and its TCRdb copy is limited to in-frame clones, with some not included. The data hold over 100,000 clones, with 84% observed a single time. The material sequenced was peripheral blood. The origin of the receptors is a woman of 80 years or more with active or convalescent COVID-19.

This chain joins TRBV28 and TRBJ2-1; D perhaps matches TRBD2 (5 bases). Between the trimmed V and J ends, which lost 6 bases and 9 bases, there was a span of 15 bases. Germline CDR1 and CDR2: MDHEN and SYDVKM. The CDR3 length is 13 residues. CDR3 nucleotides: TGTGCCAGCAGACCCGAACTAGATAGTGAGCAGTTCTTC. Residues: CASRPELDSEQFF.

The CDR3 sequence: CASSSHMADTQYF. CDR3 nucleotides: TGTGCCAGCAGTTCCCATATGGCTGATACGCAGTATTTT. The V gene is TRBV28, the J gene TRBJ2-3; D uncertain. The CDR3 spans 13 residues. Looked up from germline, CDR1 is MDHEN and CDR2 is SYDVKM. V gave up 4 bases and J gave up 6 bases, with 11 bases separating them.

Here the CDR3 reads CASSPGTSGNTDTQYF. DNA of the CDR3: TGTGCCAGCAGCCCAGGGACTAGCGGGAACACAGATACGCAGTATTTT. This chain links TRBV7-3 with TRBJ2-3, with TRBD2 matching over 13 bases. The CDR3 is made up of 16 amino acids. Looked up from germline, CDR1 is SGHTA and CDR2 is FQGTGA. The junction had 4 bases not matched to a gene; V was cut back by 5 bases and J by 2 bases.

This clone was recorded once. The chain employs TRBV23-1 and TRBJ2-7; 7 positions match TRBD1. TRBV23-1 is designated an ORF whose function remains uncertain. The CDR3 sequence is 15 residues long. With V trimmed by 3 bases and J by 3 bases, 8 bases remained unmatched. The CDR3 nucleotides are TGCGCCAGCAGTCAGCTCGACAGGGCCGACTACGAGCAGTACTTC. It is translated as CASSQLDRADYEQYF.

This clone was counted once. The genes are TRBV6-5 and TRBJ1-5, with TRBD1 matching 9 bases. Unmatched junction bases numbered 13, after V lost 9 bases and J lost 7 bases. Per germline, CDR1 MNHEY and CDR2 SVGAGI. This CDR3 region has 15 residues. The CDR3 sequence: CASRPGQGSGQPQHF. In DNA, the CDR3 is TGTGCCAGTCGACCCGGACAGGGGAGCGGACAGCCCCAGCATTTT.

The CDR3 nucleotides are TGTGCCAGCAGTTCCCGGGGAGGGGGTAATTCACCCCTCCACTTT. This encodes CASSSRGGGNSPLHF. The V gene is TRBV2, the J gene TRBJ1-6; perhaps TRBD1 as D (6 bases). The CDR3 runs 15 residues. V was shortened by 5 bases and J by 6 bases, with 14 bases between the two germline ends. Germline V gives CDR1 SNHLY, CDR2 FYNNEI. Based on the CDR3 plus reference TRBV2 and TRBJ1-6, the full variable domain is EPEVTQTPSHQVTQMGQEVILRCVPISNHLYFYWYRQILGQKVEFLVSFYNNEISEKSEIFDDQFSVERPDGSNFTLKIRSTKLEDSAMYFCASSSRGGGNSPLHFGNGTRLTVT.

This clone came up many times. This chain uses TRBV6-7 with TRBJ2-3; D perhaps matches TRBD1 (5 bases). TRBV6-7 falls under the ORF class, with uncertain function. Trimming left V 0 bases short and J 3 bases short, with 13 bases between. The CDR3 is 16 residues long. CDR3 in amino acids: CASSYSRADTTDTQYF. DNA of the CDR3: TGTGCCAGCAGTTACTCCAGGGCGGACACGACAGATACGCAGTATTTT.

A few counts support this clone. This chain uses TRBV10-3 with TRBJ1-1; TRBD1 aligns across 11 bases. V lost 7 bases, J lost 4 bases, and 11 bases stayed unmatched. The germline V gene has CDR1 ENHRY and CDR2 SYGVKD. The CDR3 contains 16 residues. CDR3 in DNA: TGTGCCATCAAGGGGACAGGGGGGCAAAGTAGCACTGAAGCTTTCTTT. Protein product: CAIKGTGGQSSTEAFF.

This rearrangement joins TRBV6-1 to TRBJ2-1; D may be TRBD2 (6 bases). Looked up from germline, CDR1 is MNHNS and CDR2 is SASEGT. The CDR3 covers 15 residues. The V end lost 3 bases, the J end lost 4 bases, and 13 bases lay between the germline ends. The CDR3 DNA sequence: TGTGCCAGCAGTGATAGCGGTCTTACATACAATGAGCAGTTCTTC. Translation gives CASSDSGLTYNEQFF.

The CDR3 region has the DNA TGTGCCAGCAGCTTAGGGGGGGTATTCCAAGAGACCCAGTACTTC. It yields the protein CASSLGGVFQETQYF. The V gene is TRBV11-1, the J gene TRBJ2-5; maybe TRBD2 (6 bases). The germline V gene encodes CDR1 SGHAT and CDR2 FQDESV (reference sequence). There are 15 residues in the CDR3. V was shortened by 1 base and J by 1 base, with 10 bases between the two germline ends.

V is TRBV15 and J is TRBJ2-7; 11 bases map to TRBD2. The CDR3 is 16 residues long. V was pared by 5 bases and J by 2 bases, with 8 bases of the junction left unmatched. The germline CDR1 and CDR2 sequences are LNHNV and YYDKDF (reference sequence). CDR3 coding DNA: TGTGCCACCAGCGGGGCACCTAGCGGGGGGACCTACGAGCAGTACTTC. It is translated as CATSGAPSGGTYEQYF.

The chain links TRBV15 to TRBJ2-5; weak D call: TRBD1 (5 bases). The germline V gene has CDR1 LNHNV and CDR2 YYDKDF (reference sequence). With 3 bases removed from V and 2 bases from J, the gap between germline ends came to 16 bases. This CDR3 contains 16 residues. Here the CDR3 reads CATSSGTGSYQETQYF. The DNA for the CDR3 is TGTGCCACCAGCAGTGGCACAGGAAGTTATCAAGAGACCCAGTACTTC. Full variable domain (remainder filled in from reference TRBV15 and TRBJ2-5): DAMVIQNPRYQVTQFGKPVTLSCSQTLNHNVMYWYQQKSSQAPKLLFHYYDKDFNNEADTPDNFQSRRPNTSFCFLDIRSPGLGDTAMYLCATSSGTGSYQETQYFGPGTRLLVL.

The genes are TRBV2 and TRBJ1-2; D may be TRBD1 (6 bases). Germline V gives CDR1 SNHLY, CDR2 FYNNEI. Trimming left V 8 bases short and J 2 bases short, with 9 bases between. This CDR3 contains 12 residues. The CDR3 DNA reads TGTGCCAGCCAGGGGCGCAACTATGGCTACACCTTC. It encodes CASQGRNYGYTF.

The chain recombines TRBV12-3 or TRBV12-4 with TRBJ2-1; D may be TRBD2 (5 bases). V was cut by 5 bases and J by 15 bases, with 17 bases left in between. This CDR3 region has 12 residues. The CDR3 here is CASSPRKGVTFF. CDR3 in DNA: TGTGCCAGCAGTCCCCGGAAGGGAGTCACGTTCTTC.

This clone was found a few times. As DNA, the CDR3 is TGTGCCAGTAGTATAAGCGGGGCGGTCCCCTTCGAGCAGTACTTC. It is translated as CASSISGAVPFEQYF. The chain links TRBV19 to TRBJ2-7; TRBD2 matches at 7 bases. Germline CDR1 and CDR2: LNHDA and SQIVND (reference sequence). V was pared by 2 bases and J by 6 bases, with 10 bases of the junction left unmatched. The CDR3 is 15 amino acids. The full variable domain, completed using reference TRBV19 and TRBJ2-7, is DGGITQSPKYLFRKEGQNVTLSCEQNLNHDAMYWYRQDPGQGLRLIYYSQIVNDFQKGDIAEGYSVSREKKESFPLTVTSAQKNPTAFYLCASSISGAVPFEQYFGPGTRLTVT.

The V gene is TRBV2, the J gene TRBJ2-4; 14 bases agree with TRBD2. The V segment lost 0 bases and the J segment 1 base; nucleotides outside the gene matches: 11. Germline assignment: CDR1 SNHLY and CDR2 FYNNEI. CDR3 length: 21 amino acids. The CDR3: CASSEALRLAGGPLAKNIQYF. DNA for the CDR3: TGTGCCAGCAGTGAAGCGCTTCGACTAGCGGGAGGGCCGTTGGCCAAAAACATTCAGTACTTC.

This clone was seen only a few times. The CDR3 bases are TGTGCCAGCAGTCCGACAGCCACGGGTGGAAACACCATATATTTT. It codes for CASSPTATGGNTIYF. The chain recombines TRBV6-5 with TRBJ1-3, with D possibly matching TRBD1 (5 bases). With 5 bases removed from V and 3 bases from J, the gap between germline ends came to 14 bases. Germline CDR1 reads MNHEY; CDR2 reads SVGAGI. The CDR3 extends over 15 amino acids.

V usage is TRBV28 and J usage is TRBJ2-1; 8 nucleotides match TRBD1. With 5 bases clipped from V and 6 bases from J, the junction kept 6 bases outside the gene matches. Germline V CDR1 and CDR2: MDHEN, SYDVKM. The CDR3 has 14 residues. CDR3 in amino acids: CASSQTGAGNEQFF. In DNA, the CDR3 is TGTGCCAGCAGTCAGACAGGGGCTGGCAATGAGCAGTTCTTC.

The chain combines TRBV4-1 with TRBJ2-7, with D perhaps matching TRBD2 (6 bases). Trimming left V 2 bases short and J 2 bases short, with 22 bases between. The CDR3 has 18 amino acids. From germline, CDR1 is MGHRA and CDR2 YSYEKL. The CDR3 nucleotides are TGCGCCAGCAGCCAACAGCCCTCTCGGGGGACCCGCGCCTACGAGCAGTACTTC. As protein: CASSQQPSRGTRAYEQYF.

The rearrangement joins TRBV2 to TRBJ1-1, with TRBD1 matching over 9 bases. The germline V gene has CDR1 SNHLY and CDR2 FYNNEI. The CDR3 loop spans 14 amino acids. With 7 bases clipped from V and 5 bases from J, the junction kept 8 bases outside the gene matches. The CDR3, as DNA: TGTGCCAGCATTCCACAGGGGGCGCGGACTGAAGCTTTCTTT. This gives the protein CASIPQGARTEAFF.

The chain links TRBV4-2 to TRBJ1-2, with TRBD1 matching 7 bases. CDR3 size: 16 residues. The V and J ends lost 4 bases and 7 bases, in that order; junction bases with no gene match: 15. Looked up from germline, CDR1 is LGHNA and CDR2 is YNFKEQ. In DNA form, the CDR3 reads TGTGCCAGCAGCCCCTCCGGACGGGGGACAGAGGTTGGCTACACCTTC. Translation: CASSPSGRGTEVGYTF.

This chain connects TRBV28 to TRBJ2-1, with 12 bases that match TRBD2. The CDR3 contains 15 residues. J lost 8 bases, V lost 7 bases, and 9 bases had no gene match. Germline V CDR1 and CDR2: MDHEN, SYDVKM. The DNA of the CDR3 is TGTGCCAGCATCTCCACTAGCGGGAGGCTTGATGAGCAGTTCTTC. The encoded protein is CASISTSGRLDEQFF.

The chain has TRBV5-1 and TRBJ2-3; 8 bases match TRBD2. Germline-derived CDR1 and CDR2 are SGHRS and YFSETQ. The CDR3 length is 17 residues. The ends lost 0 bases at V and 5 bases at J; junction bases unmatched: 11. The CDR3 DNA reads TGCGCCAGCAGCTTGGAACCGACTTTAGCGGGATTAGATACGCAGTATTTT. This gives the protein CASSLEPTLAGLDTQYF.

The chain combines TRBV19 with TRBJ1-6; 8 nucleotides line up with TRBD1. The CDR3 has 15 amino acids. V was clipped by 8 bases and J by 5 bases; unmatched bases: 8. Looked up from germline, CDR1 is LNHDA and CDR2 is SQIVND (reference sequence). DNA of the CDR3: TGTGCCAGTCCGGTCGACAGGGGCGATAATTCACCCCTCCACTTT. This translates into CASPVDRGDNSPLHF.

This chain connects TRBV7-8 to TRBJ2-7; no firm D call. Between the trimmed V and J ends, which lost 5 bases and 4 bases, there was a span of 12 bases. Germline loops: CDR1 SGHVS, CDR2 FQNEAQ. The CDR3 runs to 13 residues. CDR3 amino acids: CASSLAPPYEQYF. The CDR3 DNA follows: TGTGCCAGCAGCCTGGCCCCTCCTTACGAGCAGTACTTC.

The rearrangement links TRBV28 to TRBJ2-7; 7 nucleotides align to TRBD1. Trimming removed 3 bases from V and 1 base from J; junction bases left unmatched: 9. There are 16 residues in the CDR3. Germline loops: CDR1 MDHEN, CDR2 SYDVKM. The DNA of the CDR3 is TGTGCCAGCAGTTTCTCGGGACAGCTTAATTCCTACGAGCAGTACTTC. Its protein is CASSFSGQLNSYEQYF. The variable domain in full, with the rest retrieved from reference TRBV28 and TRBJ2-7, is DVKVTQSSRYLVKRTGEKVFLECVQDMDHENMFWYRQDPGLGLRLIYFSYDVKMKEKGDIPEGYSVSREKKERFSLILESASTNQTSMYLCASSFSGQLNSYEQYFGPGTRLTVT.

The chain carries TRBV5-6 and TRBJ2-7, with TRBD1 as a possible D gene (6 bases). The CDR3 is made up of 15 amino acids. Germline V lookup: CDR1 SGHDT, CDR2 YYEEEE. Between the trimmed V and J ends, which lost 0 bases and 0 bases, there was a span of 10 bases. CDR3 sequence reads: CASSLVDRISYEQYF. In DNA, the CDR3 is TGTGCCAGCAGCTTGGTAGACAGGATCTCCTACGAGCAGTACTTC.

The chain recombines TRBV2 with TRBJ2-3; D uncertain. The germline V gene has CDR1 SNHLY and CDR2 FYNNEI. The CDR3 totals 13 residues. V was trimmed by 6 bases and J by 0 bases, leaving 7 bases between them. CDR3 DNA: TGTGCCAGCAGGCAGAAGAGCACAGATACGCAGTATTTT. Its protein product is CASRQKSTDTQYF.

The J gene is TRBJ2-7, the V gene TRBV7-8; D might be TRBD1 (6 bases). This CDR3 comprises 16 residues. Deletions cut 5 bases from V and 3 bases from J, with 20 bases between. CDR1 is SGHVS and CDR2 is FQNEAQ in the germline V gene. CDR3 loop: CASSISGTPRLYEQYF. The CDR3 nucleotides read TGTGCCAGCAGCATATCCGGGACACCCCGGCTCTACGAGCAGTACTTC.

The gene calls are TRBV15 and TRBJ1-2; 8 nucleotides match TRBD1. Germline V lookup: CDR1 LNHNV, CDR2 YYDKDF (reference sequence). J was trimmed by 4 bases and V by 5 bases; bases with no gene match: 15. The CDR3 is 17 residues long. The CDR3 loop reads CATSPPSGRGQGYGYTF. In nucleotides, the CDR3 is TGTGCCACCAGCCCCCCGTCGGGCAGGGGGCAGGGCTATGGCTACACCTTC.